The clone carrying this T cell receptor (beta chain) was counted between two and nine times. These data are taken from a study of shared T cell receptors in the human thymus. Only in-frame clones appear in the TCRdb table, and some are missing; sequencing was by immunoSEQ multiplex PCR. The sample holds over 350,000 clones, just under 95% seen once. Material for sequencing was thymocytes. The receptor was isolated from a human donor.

CDR3 sequence reads: CATDLGTSGTPADTQYF. The CDR3 DNA sequence: TGTGCCACAGATTTAGGGACTAGCGGGACACCAGCAGATACGCAGTATTTT. The J gene is TRBJ2-3, the V gene TRBV19; TRBD2 matches 13 bases. Germline trimming cut 10 bases from V and 4 bases from J; bases unmatched to any gene: 14. Germline lookup yields CDR1 LNHDA and CDR2 SQIVND (reference sequence). The CDR3 consists of 17 residues.